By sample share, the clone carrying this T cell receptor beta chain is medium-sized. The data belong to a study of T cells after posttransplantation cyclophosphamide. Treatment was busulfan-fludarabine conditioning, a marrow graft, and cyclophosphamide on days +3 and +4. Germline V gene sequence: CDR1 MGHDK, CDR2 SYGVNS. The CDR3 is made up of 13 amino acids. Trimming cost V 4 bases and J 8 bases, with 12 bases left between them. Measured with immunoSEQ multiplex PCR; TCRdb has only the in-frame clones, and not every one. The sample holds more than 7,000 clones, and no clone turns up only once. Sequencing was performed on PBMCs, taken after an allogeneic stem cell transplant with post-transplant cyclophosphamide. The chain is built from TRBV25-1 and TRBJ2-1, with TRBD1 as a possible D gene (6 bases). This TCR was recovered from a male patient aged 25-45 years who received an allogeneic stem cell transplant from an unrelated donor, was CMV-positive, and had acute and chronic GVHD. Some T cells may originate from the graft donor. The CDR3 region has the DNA TGTGCCAGCAGTGGGCAGGGGACGGATGAGCAGTTCTTC. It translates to CASSGQGTDEQFF.